This T cell receptor beta chain was retrieved from a study of Graves' ophthalmopathy and Graves' hyperthyroidism. Amplification targeted the TCR beta CDR3 regions, with RNA transcripts as the source material. First-round RT-PCR with HTBI primers preceded a second-round multiplex PCR. TCRdb re-called the multiplex PCR reads through MiXCR, storing one row per CDR3 protein. The profile shows 650,000 to 900,000 distinct CDR3 sequences, roughly 41% of them singletons. Concerning this clonotype: This may be a read error, as it is one base from a much larger clone.

Germline lookup yields CDR1 SEHNR and CDR2 FQNEAQ (reference sequence). The CDR3 extends over 13 amino acids. The sequenced sample was peripheral blood. The chain has TRBV7-9 and TRBJ1-5; weak D call: TRBD1 (5 bases). The TCR originated in an adult man with Graves' ophthalmopathy. The CDR3 loop reads CASNRDVRGSWTF. The CDR3 DNA reads TGTGCCAGCAACCGGGACGTTCGCGGGAGTTGGACTTTT.